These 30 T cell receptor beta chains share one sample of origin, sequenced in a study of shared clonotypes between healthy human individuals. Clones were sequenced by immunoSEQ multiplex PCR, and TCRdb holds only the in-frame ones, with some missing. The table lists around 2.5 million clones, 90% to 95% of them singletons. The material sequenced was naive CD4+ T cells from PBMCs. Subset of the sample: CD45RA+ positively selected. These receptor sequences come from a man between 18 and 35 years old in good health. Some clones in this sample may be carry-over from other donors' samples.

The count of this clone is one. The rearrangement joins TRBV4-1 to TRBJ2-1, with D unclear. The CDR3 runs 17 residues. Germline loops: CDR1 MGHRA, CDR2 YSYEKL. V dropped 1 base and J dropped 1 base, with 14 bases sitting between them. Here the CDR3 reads CASSQGLRSLSYNEQFF. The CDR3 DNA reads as TGCGCCAGCAGCCAAGGTCTTCGGTCCTTGTCCTACAATGAGCAGTTCTTC.

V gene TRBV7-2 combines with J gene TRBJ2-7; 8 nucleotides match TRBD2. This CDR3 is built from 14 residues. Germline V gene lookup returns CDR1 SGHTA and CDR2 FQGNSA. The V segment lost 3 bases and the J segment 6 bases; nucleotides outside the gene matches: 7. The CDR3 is CASSFSGRAGEQYF. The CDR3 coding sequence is TGTGCCAGCAGCTTCTCCGGGAGGGCCGGCGAGCAGTACTTC.

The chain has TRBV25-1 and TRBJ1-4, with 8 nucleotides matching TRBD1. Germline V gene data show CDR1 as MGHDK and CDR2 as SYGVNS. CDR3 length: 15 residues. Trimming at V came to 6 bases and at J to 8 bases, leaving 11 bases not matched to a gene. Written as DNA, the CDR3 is TGTGCCAGCAGCCTAGGACAGGGAAGGGAGGAAAAACTGTTTTTT. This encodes CASSLGQGREEKLFF.

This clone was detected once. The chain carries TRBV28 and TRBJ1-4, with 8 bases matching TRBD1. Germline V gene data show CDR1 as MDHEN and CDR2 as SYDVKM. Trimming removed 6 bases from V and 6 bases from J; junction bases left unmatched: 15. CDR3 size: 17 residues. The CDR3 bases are TGTGCCAGCAGCTTCCTCTGGCTCGGACAGGGCGATGAAAAACTGTTTTTT. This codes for CASSFLWLGQGDEKLFF.

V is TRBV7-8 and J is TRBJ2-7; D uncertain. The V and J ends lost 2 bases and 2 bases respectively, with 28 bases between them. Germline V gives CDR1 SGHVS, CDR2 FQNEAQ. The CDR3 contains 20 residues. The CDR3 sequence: CASSLNARTTAKVTTYEQYF. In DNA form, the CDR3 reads TGTGCCAGCAGCTTAAATGCCCGGACGACGGCTAAAGTGACCACCTACGAGCAGTACTTC.

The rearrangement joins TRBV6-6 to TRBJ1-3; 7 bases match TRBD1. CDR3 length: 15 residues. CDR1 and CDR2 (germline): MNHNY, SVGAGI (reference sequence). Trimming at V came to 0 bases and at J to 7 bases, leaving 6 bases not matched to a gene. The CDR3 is CASSYSAPQGNTIYF. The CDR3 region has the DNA TGTGCCAGCAGTTACTCGGCCCCACAGGGGAACACCATATATTTT.

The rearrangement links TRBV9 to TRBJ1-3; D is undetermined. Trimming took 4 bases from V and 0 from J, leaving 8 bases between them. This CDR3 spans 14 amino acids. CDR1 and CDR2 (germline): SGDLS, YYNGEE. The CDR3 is CASSPGDSGNTIYF. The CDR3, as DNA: TGTGCCAGCAGCCCCGGGGACTCTGGAAACACCATATATTTT.

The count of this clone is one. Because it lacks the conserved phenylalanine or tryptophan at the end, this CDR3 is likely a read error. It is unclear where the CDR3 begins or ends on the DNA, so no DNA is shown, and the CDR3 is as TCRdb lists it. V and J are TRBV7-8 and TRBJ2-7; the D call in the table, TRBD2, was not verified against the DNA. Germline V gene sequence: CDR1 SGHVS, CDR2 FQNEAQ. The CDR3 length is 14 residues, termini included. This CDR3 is CASSLGSPSRLGLG.

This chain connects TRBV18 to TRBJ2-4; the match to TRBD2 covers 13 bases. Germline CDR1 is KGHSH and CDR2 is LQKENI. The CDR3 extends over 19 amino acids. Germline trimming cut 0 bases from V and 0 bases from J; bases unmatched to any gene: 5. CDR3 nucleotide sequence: TGTGCCAGCTCACCACCGGGACTAGCGGGGCATTTAGCCAAAAACATTCAGTACTTC. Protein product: CASSPPGLAGHLAKNIQYF. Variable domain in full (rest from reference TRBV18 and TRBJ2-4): NAGVMQNPRHLVRRRGQEARLRCSPMKGHSHVYWYRQLPEEGLKFMVYLQKENIIDESGMPKERFSAEFPKEGPSILRIQQVVRGDSAAYFCASSPPGLAGHLAKNIQYFGAGTRLSVL.

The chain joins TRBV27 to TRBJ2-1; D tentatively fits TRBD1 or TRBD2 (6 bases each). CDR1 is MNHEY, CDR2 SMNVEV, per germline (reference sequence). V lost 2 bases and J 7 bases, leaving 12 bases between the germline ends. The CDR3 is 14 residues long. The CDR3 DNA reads TGTGCCAGCAGTTTAGGGGGGCGCGTGAATGAGCAGTTCTTC. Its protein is CASSLGGRVNEQFF.

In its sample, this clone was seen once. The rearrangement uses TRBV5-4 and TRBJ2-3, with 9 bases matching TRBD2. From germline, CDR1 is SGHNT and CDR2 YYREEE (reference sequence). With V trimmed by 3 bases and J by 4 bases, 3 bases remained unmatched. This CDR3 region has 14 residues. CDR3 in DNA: TGTGCCAGCAGCTCTCAGCGGGAGGCAGATACGCAGTATTTT. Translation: CASSSQREADTQYF.

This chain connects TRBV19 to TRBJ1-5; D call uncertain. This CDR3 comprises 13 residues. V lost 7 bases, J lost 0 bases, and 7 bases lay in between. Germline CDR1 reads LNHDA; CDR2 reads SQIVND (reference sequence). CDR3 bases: TGTGCCAGTACCGGCATTAGCAATCAGCCCCAGCATTTT. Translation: CASTGISNQPQHF.

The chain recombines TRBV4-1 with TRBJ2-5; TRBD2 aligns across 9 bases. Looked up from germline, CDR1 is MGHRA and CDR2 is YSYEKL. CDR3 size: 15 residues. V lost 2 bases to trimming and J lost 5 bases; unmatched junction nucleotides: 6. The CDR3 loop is CASSQPSGGWETQYF. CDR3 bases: TGCGCCAGCAGCCAACCGAGCGGGGGGTGGGAGACCCAGTACTTC.

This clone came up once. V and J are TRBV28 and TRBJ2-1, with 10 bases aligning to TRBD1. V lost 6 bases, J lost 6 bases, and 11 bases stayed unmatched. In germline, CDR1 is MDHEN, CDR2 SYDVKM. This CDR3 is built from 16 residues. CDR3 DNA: TGTGCCAGCAGCCTTGCCGGGACAGGGGAAGTCAATGAGCAGTTCTTC. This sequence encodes CASSLAGTGEVNEQFF.

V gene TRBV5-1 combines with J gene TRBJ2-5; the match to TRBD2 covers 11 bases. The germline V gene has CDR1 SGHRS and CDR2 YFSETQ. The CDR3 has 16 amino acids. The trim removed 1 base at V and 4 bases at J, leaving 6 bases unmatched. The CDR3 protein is CASSLYTSGRAETQYF. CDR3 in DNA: TGCGCCAGCAGCTTGTATACTAGCGGGAGAGCAGAGACCCAGTACTTC.

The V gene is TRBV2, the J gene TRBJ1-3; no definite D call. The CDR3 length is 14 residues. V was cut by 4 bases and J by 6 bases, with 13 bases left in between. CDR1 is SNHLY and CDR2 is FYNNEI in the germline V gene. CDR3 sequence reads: CASSALLTANTIYF. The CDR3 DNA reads TGTGCCAGCAGTGCCCTTCTCACGGCAAACACCATATATTTT.

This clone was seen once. This chain's CDR3 is CASSGRQGYEQYF. CDR3 bases: TGTGCCAGCAGCGGTAGACAGGGTTACGAGCAGTACTTC. This chain uses TRBV9 with TRBJ2-7; 7 bases match TRBD1. The CDR3 sequence is 13 residues long. Germline V gives CDR1 SGDLS, CDR2 YYNGEE. The J segment lost 4 bases and the V segment lost 3 bases, leaving 4 bases of the junction unmatched. Supplemented by reference TRBV9 and TRBJ2-7, the full variable domain reads DSGVTQTPKHLITATGQRVTLRCSPRSGDLSVYWYQQSLDQGLQFLIQYYNGEERAKGNILERFSAQQFPDLHSELNLSSLELGDSALYFCASSGRQGYEQYFGPGTRLTVT.

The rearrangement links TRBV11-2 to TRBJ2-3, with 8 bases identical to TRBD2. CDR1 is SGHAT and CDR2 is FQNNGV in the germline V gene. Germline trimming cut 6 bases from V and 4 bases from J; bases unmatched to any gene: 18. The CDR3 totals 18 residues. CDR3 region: CASSQDPPSAGAADTQYF. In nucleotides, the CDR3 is TGTGCCAGCAGTCAAGACCCCCCCTCAGCGGGAGCGGCAGATACGCAGTATTTT.

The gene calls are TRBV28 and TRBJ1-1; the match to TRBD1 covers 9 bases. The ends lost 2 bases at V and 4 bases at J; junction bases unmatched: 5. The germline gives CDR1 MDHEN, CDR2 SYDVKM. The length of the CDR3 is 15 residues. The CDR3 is CASSLASTGGTEAFF. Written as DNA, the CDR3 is TGTGCCAGCAGTTTAGCCTCGACAGGGGGCACTGAAGCTTTCTTT.

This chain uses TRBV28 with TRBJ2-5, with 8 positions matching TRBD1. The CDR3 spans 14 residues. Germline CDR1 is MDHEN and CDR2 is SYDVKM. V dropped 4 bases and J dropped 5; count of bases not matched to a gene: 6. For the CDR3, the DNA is TGTGCCAGCAGTTCAGGGGGCGCGCTTGAGACCCAGTACTTC. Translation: CASSSGGALETQYF.

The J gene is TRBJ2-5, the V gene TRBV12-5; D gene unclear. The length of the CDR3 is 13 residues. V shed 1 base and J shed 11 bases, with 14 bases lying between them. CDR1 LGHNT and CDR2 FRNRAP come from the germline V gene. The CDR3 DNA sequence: TGTGCTAGTGGTTTGGGTGCCTCGGCAGTGCAGTACTTC. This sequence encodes CASGLGASAVQYF.

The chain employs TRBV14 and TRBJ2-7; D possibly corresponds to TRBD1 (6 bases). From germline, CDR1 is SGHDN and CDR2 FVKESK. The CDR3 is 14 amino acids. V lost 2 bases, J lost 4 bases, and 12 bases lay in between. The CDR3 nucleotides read TGTGCCAGCAGCCAAACGACAGGCTCTTACGAGCAGTACTTC. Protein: CASSQTTGSYEQYF. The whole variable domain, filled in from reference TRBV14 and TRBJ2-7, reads EAGVTQFPSHSVIEKGQTVTLRCDPISGHDNLYWYRRVMGKEIKFLLHFVKESKQDESGMPNNRFLAERTGGTYSTLKVQPAELEDSGVYFCASSQTTGSYEQYFGPGTRLTVT.

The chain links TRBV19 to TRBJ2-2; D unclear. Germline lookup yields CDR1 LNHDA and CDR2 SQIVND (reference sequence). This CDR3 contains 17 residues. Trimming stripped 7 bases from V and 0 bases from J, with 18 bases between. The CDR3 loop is CASTPRTLIANTGELFF. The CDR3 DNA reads TGTGCCAGTACACCTAGGACCTTAATCGCGAACACCGGGGAGCTGTTTTTT.

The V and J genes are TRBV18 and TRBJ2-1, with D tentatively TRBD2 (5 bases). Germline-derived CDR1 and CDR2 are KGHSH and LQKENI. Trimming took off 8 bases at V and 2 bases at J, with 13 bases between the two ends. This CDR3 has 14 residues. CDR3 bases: TGTGCCAGCGCCGAGCGGACGGCCTACAATGAGCAGTTCTTC. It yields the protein CASAERTAYNEQFF. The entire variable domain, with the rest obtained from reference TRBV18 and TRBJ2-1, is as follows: NAGVMQNPRHLVRRRGQEARLRCSPMKGHSHVYWYRQLPEEGLKFMVYLQKENIIDESGMPKERFSAEFPKEGPSILRIQQVVRGDSAAYFCASAERTAYNEQFFGPGTRLTVL.

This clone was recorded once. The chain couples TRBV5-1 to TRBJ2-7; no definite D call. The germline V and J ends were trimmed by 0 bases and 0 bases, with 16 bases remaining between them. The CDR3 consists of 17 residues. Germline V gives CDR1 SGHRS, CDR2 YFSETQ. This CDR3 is CASSLVSVATSSYEQYF. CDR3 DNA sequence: TGCGCCAGCAGCTTGGTTTCGGTGGCAACGAGCTCCTACGAGCAGTACTTC.

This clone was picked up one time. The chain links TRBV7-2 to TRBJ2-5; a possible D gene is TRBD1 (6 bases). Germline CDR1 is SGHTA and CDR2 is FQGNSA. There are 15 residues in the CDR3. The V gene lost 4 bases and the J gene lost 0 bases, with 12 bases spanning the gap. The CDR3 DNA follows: TGTGCCAGCAGCTCGCGCAGGGGTTACCAAGAGACCCAGTACTTC. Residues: CASSSRRGYQETQYF.

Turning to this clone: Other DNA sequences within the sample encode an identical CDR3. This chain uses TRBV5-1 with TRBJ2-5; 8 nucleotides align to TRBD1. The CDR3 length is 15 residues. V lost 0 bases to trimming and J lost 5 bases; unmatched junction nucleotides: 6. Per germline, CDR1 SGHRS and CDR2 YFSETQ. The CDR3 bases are TGCGCCAGCAGCTTGGGGCAGGGGGCCTCGGAGACCCAGTACTTC. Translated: CASSLGQGASETQYF.

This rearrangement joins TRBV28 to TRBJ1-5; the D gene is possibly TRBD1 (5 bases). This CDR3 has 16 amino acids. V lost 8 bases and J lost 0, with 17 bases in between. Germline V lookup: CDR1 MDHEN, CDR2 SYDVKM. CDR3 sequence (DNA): TGTGCCAGCCTTCCCTGGGGCAGGGATAGCAATCAGCCCCAGCATTTT. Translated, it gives CASLPWGRDSNQPQHF. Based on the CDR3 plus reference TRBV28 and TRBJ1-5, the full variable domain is DVKVTQSSRYLVKRTGEKVFLECVQDMDHENMFWYRQDPGLGLRLIYFSYDVKMKEKGDIPEGYSVSREKKERFSLILESASTNQTSMYLCASLPWGRDSNQPQHFGDGTRLSIL.

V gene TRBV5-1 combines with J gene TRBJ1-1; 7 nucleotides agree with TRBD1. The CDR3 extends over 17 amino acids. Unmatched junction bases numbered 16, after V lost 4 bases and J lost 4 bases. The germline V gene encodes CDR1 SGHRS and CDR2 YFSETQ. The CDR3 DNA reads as TGCGCCAGCAGCACAAATCAGGGGGTAGGGTACGGCACTGAAGCTTTCTTT. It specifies CASSTNQGVGYGTEAFF.

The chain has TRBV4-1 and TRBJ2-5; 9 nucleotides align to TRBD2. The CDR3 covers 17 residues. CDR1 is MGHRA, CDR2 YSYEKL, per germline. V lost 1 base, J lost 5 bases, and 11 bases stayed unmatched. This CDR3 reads CASSQGGGRALAETQYF. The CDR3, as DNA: TGCGCCAGCAGCCAAGGTGGCGGGAGGGCCCTTGCGGAGACCCAGTACTTC.